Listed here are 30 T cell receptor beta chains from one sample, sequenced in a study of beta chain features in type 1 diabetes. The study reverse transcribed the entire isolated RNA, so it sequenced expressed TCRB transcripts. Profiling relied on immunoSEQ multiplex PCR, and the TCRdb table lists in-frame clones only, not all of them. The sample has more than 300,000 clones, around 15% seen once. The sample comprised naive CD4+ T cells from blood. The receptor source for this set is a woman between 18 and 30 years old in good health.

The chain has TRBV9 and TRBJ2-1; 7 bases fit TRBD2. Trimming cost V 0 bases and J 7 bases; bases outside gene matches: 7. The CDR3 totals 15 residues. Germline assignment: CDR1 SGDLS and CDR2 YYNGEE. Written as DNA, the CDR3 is TGTGCCAGCAGCGTAGTAGTAGCGGGTGCGAATGAGCAGTTCTTC. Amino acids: CASSVVVAGANEQFF.

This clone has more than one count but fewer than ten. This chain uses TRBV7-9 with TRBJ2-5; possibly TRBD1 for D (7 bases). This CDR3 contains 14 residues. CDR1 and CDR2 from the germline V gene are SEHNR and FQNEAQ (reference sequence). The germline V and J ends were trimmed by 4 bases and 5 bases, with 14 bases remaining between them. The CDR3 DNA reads TGTGCCAGCAGCTACTCCAGGGGGAGGGAGACCCAGTACTTC. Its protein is CASSYSRGRETQYF.

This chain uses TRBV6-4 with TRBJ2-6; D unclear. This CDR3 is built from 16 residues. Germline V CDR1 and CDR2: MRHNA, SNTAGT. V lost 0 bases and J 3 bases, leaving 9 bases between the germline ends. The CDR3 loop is CASSDSTANGANVLTF. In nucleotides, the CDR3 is TGTGCCAGCAGTGACTCGACTGCAAATGGGGCCAACGTCCTGACTTTC.

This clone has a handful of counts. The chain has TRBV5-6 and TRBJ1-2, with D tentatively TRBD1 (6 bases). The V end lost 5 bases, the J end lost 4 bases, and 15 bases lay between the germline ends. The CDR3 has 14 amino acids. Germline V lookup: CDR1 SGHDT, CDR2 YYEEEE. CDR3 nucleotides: TGTGCCAGCAGGGTCCGGGACATGCTCTATGGCTACACCTTC. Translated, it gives CASRVRDMLYGYTF. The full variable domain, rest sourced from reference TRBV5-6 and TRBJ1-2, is DAGVTQSPTHLIKTRGQQVTLRCSPKSGHDTVSWYQQALGQGPQFIFQYYEEEERQRGNFPDRFSGHQFPNYSSELNVNALLLGDSALYLCASRVRDMLYGYTFGSGTRLTVV.

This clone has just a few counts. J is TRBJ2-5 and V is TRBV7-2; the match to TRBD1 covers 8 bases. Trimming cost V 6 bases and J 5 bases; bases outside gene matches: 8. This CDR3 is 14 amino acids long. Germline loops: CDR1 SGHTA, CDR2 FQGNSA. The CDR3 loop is CASSFDRGMETQYF. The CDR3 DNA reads TGTGCCAGCAGTTTCGACAGGGGTATGGAGACCCAGTACTTC.

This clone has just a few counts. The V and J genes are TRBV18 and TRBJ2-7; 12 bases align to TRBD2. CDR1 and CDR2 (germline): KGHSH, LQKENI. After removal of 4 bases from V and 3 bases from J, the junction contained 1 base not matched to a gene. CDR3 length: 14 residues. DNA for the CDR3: TGTGCCAGCTCACAGACTAGCGGGAGCTACGAGCAGTACTTC. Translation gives CASSQTSGSYEQYF. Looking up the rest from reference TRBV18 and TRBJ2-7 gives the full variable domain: NAGVMQNPRHLVRRRGQEARLRCSPMKGHSHVYWYRQLPEEGLKFMVYLQKENIIDESGMPKERFSAEFPKEGPSILRIQQVVRGDSAAYFCASSQTSGSYEQYFGPGTRLTVT.

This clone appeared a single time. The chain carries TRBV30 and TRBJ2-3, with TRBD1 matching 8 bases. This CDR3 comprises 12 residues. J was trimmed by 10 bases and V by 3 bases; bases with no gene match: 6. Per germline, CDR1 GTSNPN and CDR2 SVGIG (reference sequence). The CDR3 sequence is CAWSRRTGPQYF. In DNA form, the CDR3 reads TGTGCCTGGAGCCGACGGACAGGGCCGCAGTATTTT. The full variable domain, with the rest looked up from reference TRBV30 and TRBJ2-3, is SQTIHQWPATLVQPVGSPLSLECTVEGTSNPNLYWYRQAAGRGLQLLFYSVGIGQISSEVPQNLSASRPQDRQFILSSKKLLLSDSGFYLCAWSRRTGPQYFGPGTRLTVL.

The CDR3 bases are TGCAGCGTTAGCGGCGGCATCGAAAATCAGCCCCAGCATTTT. Its translation: CSVSGGIENQPQHF. This chain joins TRBV29-1 and TRBJ1-5; D is ambiguous. CDR1 SQVTM and CDR2 ANQGSEA come from the germline V gene. This CDR3 has 14 residues. The V end lost 5 bases, the J end lost 4 bases, and 15 bases lay between the germline ends.

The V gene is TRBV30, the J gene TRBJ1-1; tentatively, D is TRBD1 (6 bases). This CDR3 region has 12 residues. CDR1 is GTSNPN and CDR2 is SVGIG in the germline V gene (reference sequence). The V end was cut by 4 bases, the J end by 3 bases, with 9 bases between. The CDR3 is CAWTTGYTEAFF. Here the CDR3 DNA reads TGTGCCTGGACCACAGGGTACACTGAAGCTTTCTTT.

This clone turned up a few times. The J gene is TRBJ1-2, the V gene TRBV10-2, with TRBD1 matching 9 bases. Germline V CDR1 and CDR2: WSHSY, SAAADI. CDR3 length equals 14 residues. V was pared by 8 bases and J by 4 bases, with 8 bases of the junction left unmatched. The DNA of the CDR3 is TGCGCCAGCGTTACCGGACAGGGGATCTATGGCTACACCTTC. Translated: CASVTGQGIYGYTF.

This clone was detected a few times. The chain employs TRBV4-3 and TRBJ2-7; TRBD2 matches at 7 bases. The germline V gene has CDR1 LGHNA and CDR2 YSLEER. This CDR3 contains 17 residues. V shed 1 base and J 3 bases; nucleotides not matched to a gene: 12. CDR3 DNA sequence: TGCGCCAGCAGCCAAGTTGCCCAAACTAGCGTAGGCTACGAGCAGTACTTC. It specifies CASSQVAQTSVGYEQYF.

The DNA of the CDR3 is TGTGCCAGCATCGAATTAGTAAACAATGAGCAGTTCTTC. Translating gives CASIELVNNEQFF. The gene calls are TRBV28 and TRBJ2-1; D ambiguous. Germline CDR1 MDHEN, CDR2 SYDVKM. The V and J ends lost 7 bases and 5 bases respectively, with 12 bases between them. CDR3 length: 13 amino acids.

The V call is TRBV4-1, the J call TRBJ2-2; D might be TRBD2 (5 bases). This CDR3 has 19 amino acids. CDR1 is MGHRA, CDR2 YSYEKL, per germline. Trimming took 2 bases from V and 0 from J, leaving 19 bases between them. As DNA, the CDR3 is TGCGCCAGCAGCCAAAGTTCGTGGATCGGGGTCTCGAACACCGGGGAGCTGTTTTTT. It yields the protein CASSQSSWIGVSNTGELFF.

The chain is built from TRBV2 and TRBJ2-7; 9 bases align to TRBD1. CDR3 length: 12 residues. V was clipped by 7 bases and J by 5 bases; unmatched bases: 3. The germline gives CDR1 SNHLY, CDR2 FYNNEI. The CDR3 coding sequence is TGTGCCAGCACGACAGGGGGAGACGAGCAGTACTTC. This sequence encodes CASTTGGDEQYF.

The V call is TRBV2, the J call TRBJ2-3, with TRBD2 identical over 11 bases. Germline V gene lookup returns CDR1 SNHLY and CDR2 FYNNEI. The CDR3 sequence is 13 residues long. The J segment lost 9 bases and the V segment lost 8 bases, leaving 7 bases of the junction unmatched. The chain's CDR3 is CASLVAGGGTQYF. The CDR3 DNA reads TGTGCCAGCCTAGTAGCGGGAGGGGGCACGCAGTATTTT.

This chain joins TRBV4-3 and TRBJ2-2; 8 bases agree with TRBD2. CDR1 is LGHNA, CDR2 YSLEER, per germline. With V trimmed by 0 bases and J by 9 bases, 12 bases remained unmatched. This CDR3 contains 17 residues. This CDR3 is CASSQDPPGGTVRELFF. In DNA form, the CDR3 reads TGCGCCAGCAGCCAAGATCCCCCGGGAGGGACTGTGAGGGAGCTGTTTTTT.

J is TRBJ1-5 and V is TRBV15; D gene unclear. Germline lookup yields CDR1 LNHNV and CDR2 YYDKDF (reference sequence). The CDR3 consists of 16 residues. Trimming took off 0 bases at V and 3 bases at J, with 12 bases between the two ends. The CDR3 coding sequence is TGTGCCACCAGCAGAGATCGCGGGCTGATCAATCAGCCCCAGCATTTT. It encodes CATSRDRGLINQPQHF.

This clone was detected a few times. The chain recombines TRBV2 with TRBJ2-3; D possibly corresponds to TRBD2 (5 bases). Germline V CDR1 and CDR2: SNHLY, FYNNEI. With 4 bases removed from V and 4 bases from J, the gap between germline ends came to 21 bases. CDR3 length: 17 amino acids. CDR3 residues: CASSVRRRPASADTQYF. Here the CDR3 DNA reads TGTGCCAGCAGTGTACGCCGGAGGCCAGCCTCTGCAGATACGCAGTATTTT.

CDR3 protein: CASSSHGQYSNQPQHF. CDR3 DNA: TGTGCCAGCAGTTCCCACGGACAGTATAGCAATCAGCCCCAGCATTTT. The chain links TRBV28 to TRBJ1-5, with D maybe TRBD1 (6 bases). The CDR3 sequence is 16 residues long. The ends were cut back, 4 bases at V and 0 bases at J, with 13 bases in the middle. Germline V lookup: CDR1 MDHEN, CDR2 SYDVKM.

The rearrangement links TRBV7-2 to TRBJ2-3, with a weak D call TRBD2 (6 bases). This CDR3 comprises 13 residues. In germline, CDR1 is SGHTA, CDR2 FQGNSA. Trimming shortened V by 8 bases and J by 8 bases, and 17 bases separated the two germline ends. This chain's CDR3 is CASRYPGLPTQYF. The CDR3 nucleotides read TGTGCCAGCCGATATCCGGGACTCCCTACGCAGTATTTT.

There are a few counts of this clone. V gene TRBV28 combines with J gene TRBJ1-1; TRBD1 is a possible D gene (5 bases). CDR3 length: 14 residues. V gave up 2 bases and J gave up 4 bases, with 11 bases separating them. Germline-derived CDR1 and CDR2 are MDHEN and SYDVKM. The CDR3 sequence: CASSLGGASTEAFF. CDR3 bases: TGTGCCAGCAGTTTAGGAGGGGCGTCCACTGAAGCTTTCTTT. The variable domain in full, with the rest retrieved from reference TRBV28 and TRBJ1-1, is DVKVTQSSRYLVKRTGEKVFLECVQDMDHENMFWYRQDPGLGLRLIYFSYDVKMKEKGDIPEGYSVSREKKERFSLILESASTNQTSMYLCASSLGGASTEAFFGQGTRLTVV.

The DNA for the CDR3 is TGTGCCAGCAGCTTAGGCAGGATTGGCTACACCTTC. Protein sequence: CASSLGRIGYTF. The gene calls are TRBV7-2 and TRBJ1-2; D is ambiguous. Trimming removed 1 base from V and 7 bases from J, with 7 bases in between. Germline lookup yields CDR1 SGHTA and CDR2 FQGNSA. CDR3 length: 12 amino acids.

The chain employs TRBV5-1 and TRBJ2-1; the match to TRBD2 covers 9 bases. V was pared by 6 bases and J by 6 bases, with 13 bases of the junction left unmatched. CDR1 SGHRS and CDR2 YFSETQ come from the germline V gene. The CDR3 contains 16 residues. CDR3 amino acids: CASTLDWRLAANEQFF. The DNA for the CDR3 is TGCGCCAGCACTTTGGACTGGAGACTAGCGGCCAATGAGCAGTTCTTC.

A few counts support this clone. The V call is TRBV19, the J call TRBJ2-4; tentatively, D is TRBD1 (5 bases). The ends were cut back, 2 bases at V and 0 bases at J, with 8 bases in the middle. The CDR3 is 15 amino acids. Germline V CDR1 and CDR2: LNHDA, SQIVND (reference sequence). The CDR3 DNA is TGTGCCAGTAGTATACTGGGGCTAGCCAAAAACATTCAGTACTTC. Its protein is CASSILGLAKNIQYF.

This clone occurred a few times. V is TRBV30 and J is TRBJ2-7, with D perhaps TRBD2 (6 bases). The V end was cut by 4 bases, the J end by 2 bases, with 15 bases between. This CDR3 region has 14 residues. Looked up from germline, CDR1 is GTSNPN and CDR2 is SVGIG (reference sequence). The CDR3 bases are TGTGCCTGGAAAAAGGGGCTAGCGACCTACGAGCAGTACTTC. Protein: CAWKKGLATYEQYF. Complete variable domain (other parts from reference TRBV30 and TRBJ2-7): SQTIHQWPATLVQPVGSPLSLECTVEGTSNPNLYWYRQAAGRGLQLLFYSVGIGQISSEVPQNLSASRPQDRQFILSSKKLLLSDSGFYLCAWKKGLATYEQYFGPGTRLTVT.

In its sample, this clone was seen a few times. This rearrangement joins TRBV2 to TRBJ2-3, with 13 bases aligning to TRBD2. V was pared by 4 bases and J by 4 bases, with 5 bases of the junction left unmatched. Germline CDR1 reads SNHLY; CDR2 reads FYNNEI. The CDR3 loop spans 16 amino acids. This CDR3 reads CASSVGLAGVADTQYF. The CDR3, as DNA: TGTGCCAGCAGTGTAGGACTAGCGGGAGTGGCAGATACGCAGTATTTT.

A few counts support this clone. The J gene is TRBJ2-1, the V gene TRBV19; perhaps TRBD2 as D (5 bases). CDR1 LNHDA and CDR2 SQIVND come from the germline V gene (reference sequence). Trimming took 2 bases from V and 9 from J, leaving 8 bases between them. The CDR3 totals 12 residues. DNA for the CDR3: TGTGCCAGTAGTATACAGGCGGGTGAGCAGTTCTTC. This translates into CASSIQAGEQFF.

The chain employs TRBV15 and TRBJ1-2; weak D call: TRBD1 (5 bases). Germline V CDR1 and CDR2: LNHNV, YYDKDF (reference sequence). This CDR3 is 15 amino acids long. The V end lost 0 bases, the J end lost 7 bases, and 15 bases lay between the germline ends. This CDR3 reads CATSRDLGDSGGYTF. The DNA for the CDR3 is TGTGCCACCAGCAGAGACCTAGGGGATTCTGGTGGCTACACCTTC.

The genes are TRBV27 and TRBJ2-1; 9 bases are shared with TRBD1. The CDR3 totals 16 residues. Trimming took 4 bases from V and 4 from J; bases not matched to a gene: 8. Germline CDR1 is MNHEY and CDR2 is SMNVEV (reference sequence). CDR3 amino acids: CASSSTGGGRYNEQFF. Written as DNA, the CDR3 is TGTGCCAGCAGTTCCACAGGGGGCGGTAGGTACAATGAGCAGTTCTTC.

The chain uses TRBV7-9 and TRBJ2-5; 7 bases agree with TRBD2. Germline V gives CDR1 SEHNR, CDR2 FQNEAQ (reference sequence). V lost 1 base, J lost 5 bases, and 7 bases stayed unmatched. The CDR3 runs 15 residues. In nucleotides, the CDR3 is TGTGCCAGCAGCTTAGGTGGCGGGAGCTTGGAGACCCAGTACTTC. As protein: CASSLGGGSLETQYF.